This TCR beta chain was obtained from a study of blood T cell repertoires in COVID-19 (TCRdb year 2020). Broadly, across the study: Collaborator samples came from the United States, Italy and Spain and covered acute and convalescent phases of COVID-19. The prospective study material was composed of cDNA or gDNA derived from T cells, B-cell-depleted T cells, or PBMCs. The dataset comprised deeply sampled blood TCRbeta repertoires from subjects exposed to, actively infected with, or recovered from COVID-19. The repertoires were made available in a free public database intended to serve as a resource for research on the immune response to SARS-CoV-2. The samples were drawn from the first 160 participants of the ongoing ImmuneRACE study and from 950 to 1,500 subjects provided by 6 global collaborators. A de-identified subject ID, COVID-19 status, age in years and sex were almost always included in the sample metadata. Where available, HLA class I and class II types were obtained from metadata supplied by the sample provider rather than from assay-based typing.

Whole blood was collected in K2EDTA tubes by collaborating institutions according to the institutions' own protocols. For TCRbeta analysis, collaborators shipped samples in one of three forms: frozen whole blood, isolated PBMCs, or DNA extracted from either of those sample types. TCRbeta CDR3 regions were amplified from genomic DNA using the immunoSEQ Assay, a bias-controlled multiplex PCR. The original methods were these. The number of nucleated cells in each sample was estimated by amplification of reference gene primers within the assay. Sequence reads were collapsed and filtered to measure the absolute abundance of every unique TCRbeta CDR3 rearrangement. For each sample, productive Simpson clonality was calculated as the square root of Simpson's diversity index over productive rearrangements. Sourced from immuneACCESS, this table was stored by TCRdb with only in-frame sequences that have V and J called. A share of the clones is absent; for the studies checked, an unresolved V gene accounts for under half, and the remainder has no known explanation. The V and J calls and clone size are taken from that table; D and trimming were inferred from the DNA. The sample has around 380,000 clones on record, 81% of them singletons. Together, the top ten hold 1.1% of the sample.

What the research found in general, with its limitations: How much clinical and demographic metadata was included differed by source and by participant, and the metadata was provided uncurated.

Remarks on this clone: What this receptor recognizes is not known. No much larger clonotype is one base removed from it; base qualities were not supplied.

Material: peripheral blood. The sequence was collected from a human donor with acute or convalescent COVID-19. The donor label of this sample is uncertain.

The DNA reads TGTGCCAGCAGTCATATCGGGACAGAAGCTAACTATGGCTACACCTTC. This translates into CASSHIGTEANYGYTF. The chain is assembled from TRBV25-1 and TRBJ1-2; 7 bases in the middle match TRBD1. V loses 5 bases at its end and J loses 0 bases; junction bases beyond the gene matches: 9. According to the germline V gene, CDR1 reads MGHDK and CDR2 reads SYGVNS. From the cysteine through the phenylalanine, the CDR3 covers 16 amino acids. CDR3 DNA is the only sequence kept; it has 48 bases, read in frame from the first base.